This T cell receptor (beta chain) was retrieved from a study of shared clonotypes between healthy human individuals. Points from the study as a whole: What rarefaction showed was incomplete sorted-subset sequencing despite large depth. There were few donors, and this limited the genetic and exposure-history diversity represented.

TCRdb's copy holds only in-frame clones and misses some; the assay was immunoSEQ multiplex PCR. The table lists about 2.1 million clones, about 93% of them singletons, with around 1.8% in the top ten. With regard to this clone: Its specificity is unknown.

Losses at the gene ends were 4 bases for V and 2 bases for J; bases not matched to a gene: 3. CDR1 is MGHRA, CDR2 YSYEKL, per germline. The CDR3 has 16 residues. Terminally differentiated effector memory CD45RA+ cells were left out of the naive CD8 fraction, which was CD45RO-negative and positively selected for CCR7. This TCR came from a man aged 18 to 30 in good health. Some clones in this sample may be carry-over from other donors' samples. This rearrangement joins TRBV4-1 to TRBJ2-2; 11 nucleotides align to TRBD2. The source material was naive CD8+ T cells from PBMCs. The CDR3: CASSPLAGGNTGELFF. Here the CDR3 DNA reads TGCGCCAGCAGCCCCCTAGCGGGAGGAAACACCGGGGAGCTGTTTTTT.